This TCR beta chain was identified in a study of blood T cell repertoires in COVID-19 (dated by TCRdb to the early 2020s). Background for the entire study: Samples from collaborators originated in the United States, Italy and Spain and spanned both the acute and convalescent phases of COVID-19. The material from the prospective study consisted of cDNA or gDNA derived from T cells, B-cell-depleted T cells, or PBMCs. Deeply sampled blood TCRbeta repertoires from subjects exposed to, actively infected with, or recovered from COVID-19 were included in the dataset. The repertoires were released in a freely available public database meant as a resource for research on the immune response to SARS-CoV-2. The samples were drawn from two sources: the first 160 participants of the ongoing ImmuneRACE study, and over 950 subjects contributed by 6 global collaborators. Sample metadata almost always included a de-identified subject ID, COVID-19 status, age in years and sex. Where available, HLA class I and class II types were taken from metadata supplied by the sample provider and were not determined by assay-based typing. The research as a whole found: The amount of clinical and demographic metadata varied by source and participant and was provided uncurated.

The immunoSEQ Assay, a bias-controlled multiplex PCR, was used to amplify TCRbeta CDR3 regions from genomic DNA. In the source study's methods: The number of nucleated cells in each sample was estimated from the amplification of reference gene primers within the assay. To quantify the absolute abundance of each unique TCRbeta CDR3 rearrangement, sequence reads were collapsed and filtered. For each sample, productive Simpson clonality was calculated by taking the square root of Simpson's diversity index across productive rearrangements. TCRdb mirrors the immuneACCESS table, restricted to in-frame sequences. Some clones are absent from its copies; in checked studies, under half trace to an unresolved V gene, and the reason for the others is unknown. V, J and clone size were drawn from that table, and D and trimming were deduced from the DNA. The sample has 200,000 to 250,000 clones on record, about 87% of them singletons. The top ten clonotypes cover approximately 0.9% of the sample.

The germline V gene provides CDR1 MGHDK and CDR2 SYGVNS. Taken from cysteine to phenylalanine, the CDR3 has 14 residues. Only the CDR3 part of the read is kept: 42 bases, read in frame from the first base. V drops 4 bases and J drops 3 bases, leaving 10 bases in between. Participants in the prospective study were aged roughly 18 to 100 years, lived in 24 United States geographic areas, and enrolled through a virtual design. In the prospective study, participants were assigned to cohorts based on the clinical history participants reported in a screening survey and a study questionnaire. Exposed participants were defined as having been in contact with someone with a PCR-confirmed or clinician-diagnosed COVID-19 case within 2 weeks of study entry. Each participant in the prospective study had whole blood, serum and a nasopharyngeal or oropharyngeal swab collected by mobile phlebotomists. Participants in the prospective study had the option to provide additional blood draws and questionnaires over a roughly 2-month period. Prospective study blood samples were shipped either frozen or at room temperature before DNA extraction.

Comments on this clone: Its antigen has not been determined. Base qualities are not at hand, and no much larger clone is one base apart.

The chain joins TRBV25-1 to TRBJ1-5, with the D gene not clear enough to name. The sequenced sample was PBMCs or T cells enriched from blood (not recorded which). The source is a man aged 50 or older who had been exposed to COVID-19. The CDR3 loop reads CASSGPFINQPQHF. In nucleotide form, the sequence is TGTGCCAGCAGTGGGCCTTTTATCAATCAGCCCCAGCATTTT.